Listed here are 32 T cell receptor beta chains from one sample, sequenced in a study of blood T cell repertoires in COVID-19. Here immunoSEQ multiplex PCR was the method, and the copy in TCRdb shows in-frame clones only, minus some. Counted here are 200,000 to 250,000 clones, about 90% occurring once; the ten biggest clones make up roughly 15%. The sequencing sample was made of PBMCs or T cells enriched from blood (not recorded which). These TCRs come from a woman in her forties or fifties with acute COVID-19.

This sequence joins TRBV7-2 and TRBJ2-3; TRBD2 matches at 10 bases. Germline V gene lookup returns CDR1 SGHTA and CDR2 FQGNSA. CDR3 size: 16 residues. Trimming took 2 bases from V and 1 from J; bases not matched to a gene: 3. DNA of the CDR3: TGTGCCAGCAGCTTAAGAGGGACTAGCGGCACAGATACGCAGTATTTT. It codes for CASSLRGTSGTDTQYF.

The chain has TRBV2 and TRBJ1-5; D remains ambiguous. The CDR3 spans 14 residues. Germline values: CDR1 SNHLY, CDR2 FYNNEI. Between the trimmed V and J ends, which lost 4 bases and 4 bases, there was a span of 11 bases. CDR3 loop: CASSGYRINQPQHF. The CDR3 DNA follows: TGTGCCAGCAGTGGGTACAGAATTAATCAGCCCCAGCATTTT.

The gene calls are TRBV12-3 or TRBV12-4 and TRBJ2-2; 7 bases are a match to TRBD1. The CDR3 loop spans 13 amino acids. Trimming took 5 bases from V and 6 from J; bases not matched to a gene: 3. CDR3 amino acids: CASSQTGAGELFF. The DNA for the CDR3 is TGTGCCAGCAGTCAAACAGGGGCCGGGGAGCTGTTTTTT.

The V call is TRBV5-1, the J call TRBJ2-4; possibly TRBD2 for D (6 bases). Germline V gene lookup returns CDR1 SGHRS and CDR2 YFSETQ. The CDR3 totals 17 residues. V lost 2 bases, J lost 7 bases, and 22 bases lay in between. The CDR3 DNA sequence: TGCGCCAGCAGCTTCGGGCACGGGGGTACCCTGGGGAACATTCAGTACTTC. Translating gives CASSFGHGGTLGNIQYF.

This clone occurred once. This chain uses TRBV9 with TRBJ2-2, with 9 bases fitting TRBD1. This CDR3 spans 17 amino acids. Losses at the gene ends were 1 base for V and 7 bases for J; bases not matched to a gene: 11. The germline gives CDR1 SGDLS, CDR2 YYNGEE. CDR3 residues: CASSVLGTGGYDGELFF. DNA of the CDR3: TGTGCCAGCAGCGTATTAGGAACAGGGGGCTACGACGGGGAGCTGTTTTTT.

The chain is built from TRBV4-2 and TRBJ2-5, with 10 bases that match TRBD1. This CDR3 comprises 17 residues. The V gene end was trimmed by 1 base and the J gene end by 5 bases; junction bases not matched to a gene: 10. The germline CDR1 and CDR2 sequences are LGHNA and YNFKEQ. The CDR3 here is CASSQGPSTGGTETQYF. Written as DNA, the CDR3 is TGTGCCAGCAGCCAAGGACCCTCGACAGGGGGCACGGAGACCCAGTACTTC.

This rearrangement joins TRBV28 to TRBJ2-5, with TRBD2 as a possible D gene (6 bases). The V gene's germline CDR1 is MDHEN and CDR2 SYDVKM. The CDR3 has 15 amino acids. The ends were cut back, 3 bases at V and 2 bases at J, with 13 bases in the middle. CDR3 region: CASSFPAGIQETQYF. The DNA of the CDR3 is TGTGCCAGCAGTTTTCCAGCGGGCATACAAGAGACCCAGTACTTC.

The chain carries TRBV6-2 or TRBV6-3 and TRBJ2-1; 7 positions match TRBD1. The germline CDR1 and CDR2 sequences are MNHEY and SVGEGT. The CDR3 sequence is 14 residues long. V lost 0 bases, J lost 6 bases, and 2 bases stayed unmatched. Here the CDR3 reads CASSYSRDSNEQFF. DNA for the CDR3: TGTGCCAGCAGTTACTCGAGGGACAGCAATGAGCAGTTCTTC.

The chain couples TRBV30 to TRBJ2-7, with 8 positions matching TRBD2. The length of the CDR3 is 13 residues. The germline V gene has CDR1 GTSNPN and CDR2 SVGIG (reference sequence). The trim removed 4 bases at V and 2 bases at J, leaving 4 bases unmatched. Written as DNA, the CDR3 is TGTGCCTGGACCCATAGCGGGACCTACGAGCAGTACTTC. As protein: CAWTHSGTYEQYF. The whole variable domain, filled in from reference TRBV30 and TRBJ2-7, reads SQTIHQWPATLVQPVGSPLSLECTVEGTSNPNLYWYRQAAGRGLQLLFYSVGIGQISSEVPQNLSASRPQDRQFILSSKKLLLSDSGFYLCAWTHSGTYEQYFGPGTRLTVT.

This chain uses TRBV7-2 with TRBJ2-5; 10 nucleotides match TRBD2. The CDR3 runs to 16 residues. The germline gives CDR1 SGHTA, CDR2 FQGNSA. Germline trimming cut 3 bases from V and 1 base from J; bases unmatched to any gene: 5. In nucleotides, the CDR3 is TGTGCCAGCAGCTTCAGGCTAGCGGGAGCCCAAGAGACCCAGTACTTC. Protein sequence: CASSFRLAGAQETQYF.

The genes are TRBV7-6 and TRBJ2-1; TRBD2 agrees at 10 bases. V was pared by 5 bases and J by 0 bases, with 4 bases of the junction left unmatched. The CDR3 loop spans 16 amino acids. Germline loops: CDR1 SGHVS, CDR2 FNYEAQ. The CDR3 sequence is CASSQTSGNSYNEQFF. DNA of the CDR3: TGTGCCAGCAGCCAAACTAGCGGGAACTCCTACAATGAGCAGTTCTTC. The full variable domain, with the rest looked up from reference TRBV7-6 and TRBJ2-1, is GAGVSQSPRYKVTKRGQDVALRCDPISGHVSLYWYRQALGQGPEFLTYFNYEAQQDKSGLPNDRFSAERPEGSISTLTIQRTEQRDSAMYRCASSQTSGNSYNEQFFGPGTRLTVL.

Only one count was recorded for this clone. The junction does not match germline at one end; this may be a read error. This rearrangement joins TRBV7-2 to TRBJ2-1; TRBD2 aligns across 7 bases. The V gene's germline CDR1 is SGHTA and CDR2 FQGNSA. The CDR3 spans 16 residues. The CDR3 region is CASSLERGGTYSEQFF. CDR3 DNA sequence: TGTGCCAGCAGCTTAGAAAGGGGAGGGACTTACAGTGAGCAGTTCTTC. Supplemented by reference TRBV7-2 and TRBJ2-1, the full variable domain reads GAGVSQSPSNKVTEKGKDVELRCDPISGHTALYWYRQSLGQGLEFLIYFQGNSAPDKSGLPSDRFSAERTGGSVSTLTIQRTQQEDSAVYLCASSLERGGTYSEQFFGPGTRLTVL.

This chain uses TRBV14 with TRBJ2-1; 7 nucleotides line up with TRBD2. Germline CDR1 and CDR2: SGHDN and FVKESK. The CDR3 loop spans 17 amino acids. The V segment lost 4 bases and the J segment 8 bases; nucleotides outside the gene matches: 17. CDR3 loop: CASSRKKGLTGSYEQFF. The CDR3 DNA reads TGTGCCAGCAGCCGGAAGAAGGGACTAACGGGGTCCTATGAGCAGTTCTTC.

This chain connects TRBV7-9 to TRBJ2-7; TRBD1 agrees at 8 bases. Germline CDR1 reads SEHNR; CDR2 reads FQNEAQ (reference sequence). The V and J ends lost 4 bases and 1 base, in that order; junction bases with no gene match: 3. This CDR3 region has 14 residues. DNA of the CDR3: TGTGCCAGCAGCTCGCAGGGGGCATCCTACGAGCAGTACTTC. As protein: CASSSQGASYEQYF.

The V and J genes are TRBV27 and TRBJ2-7; TRBD1 matches 9 bases. V shed 3 bases, J shed 0 bases, and the junction held 6 bases outside the gene matches. The CDR3 has 16 amino acids. Per the germline V gene, CDR1 is MNHEY and CDR2 is SMNVEV (reference sequence). CDR3 amino acids: CASSFLGQGTSYEQYF. CDR3 DNA sequence: TGTGCCAGCAGTTTCTTAGGACAGGGGACCTCCTACGAGCAGTACTTC.

The CDR3 coding sequence is TGCAGCGTTGCGACAGCCCGGGGGTACGAGCAGTACTTC. It translates to CSVATARGYEQYF. The chain combines TRBV29-1 with TRBJ2-7; possibly TRBD2 for D (6 bases). The V gene's germline CDR1 is SQVTM and CDR2 ANQGSEA. The ends were cut back, 4 bases at V and 4 bases at J, with 14 bases in the middle. This CDR3 is built from 13 residues.

The chain has TRBV9 and TRBJ2-5; D perhaps matches TRBD2 (5 bases). Trimming left V 0 bases short and J 3 bases short, with 6 bases between. CDR1 and CDR2 (germline): SGDLS, YYNGEE. This CDR3 comprises 13 residues. CDR3 sequence: CASSVELEETQYF. The DNA for the CDR3 is TGTGCCAGCAGCGTAGAACTAGAAGAGACCCAGTACTTC.

This clone was detected only a few times. The J gene is TRBJ1-2, the V gene TRBV30, with 7 bases aligning to TRBD1. Per the germline V gene, CDR1 is GTSNPN and CDR2 is SVGIG (reference sequence). The CDR3 is 13 residues long. V lost 3 bases, J lost 4 bases, and 5 bases stayed unmatched. CDR3 sequence reads: CAWRAGGGYGYTF. In DNA form, the CDR3 reads TGTGCCTGGAGGGCAGGGGGAGGCTATGGCTACACCTTC. The full variable domain, rest sourced from reference TRBV30 and TRBJ1-2, is SQTIHQWPATLVQPVGSPLSLECTVEGTSNPNLYWYRQAAGRGLQLLFYSVGIGQISSEVPQNLSASRPQDRQFILSSKKLLLSDSGFYLCAWRAGGGYGYTFGSGTRLTVV.

The rearrangement joins TRBV28 to TRBJ2-3; D is possibly TRBD2 (6 bases). Trimming shortened V by 3 bases and J by 2 bases, and 9 bases separated the two germline ends. Germline V CDR1 and CDR2: MDHEN, SYDVKM. This CDR3 region has 14 residues. CDR3 loop: CASSLRDFTDTQYF. The DNA of the CDR3 is TGTGCCAGCAGTTTGAGGGACTTCACAGATACGCAGTATTTT.

This sequence joins TRBV7-8 and TRBJ1-6; D unresolved. Trimming took 4 bases from V and 7 from J, leaving 17 bases between them. This CDR3 is 16 amino acids long. The germline V gene encodes CDR1 SGHVS and CDR2 FQNEAQ. CDR3 loop: CASSSEAGGRNSPLHF. CDR3 coding DNA: TGTGCCAGCAGCTCAGAGGCGGGAGGTCGAAATTCACCCCTCCACTTT.

In this sample, this clone turned up many times. The chain recombines TRBV6-5 with TRBJ1-1; 8 nucleotides align to TRBD1. Looked up from germline, CDR1 is MNHEY and CDR2 is SVGAGI. The CDR3 has 15 residues. V shed 2 bases, J shed 0 bases, and the junction held 2 bases outside the gene matches. CDR3 loop: CASSYQTGVNTEAFF. The CDR3 coding sequence is TGTGCCAGCAGTTACCAGACAGGGGTGAACACTGAAGCTTTCTTT.

The V and J genes are TRBV6-6 and TRBJ2-1, with D tentatively TRBD1 (6 bases). The CDR3 sequence is 11 residues long. V was trimmed by 8 bases and J by 8 bases, leaving 10 bases between them. Germline-derived CDR1 and CDR2 are MNHNY and SVGAGI (reference sequence). For the CDR3, the DNA is TGTGCCAGCGGACAGTGGGATGAGCAGTTCTTC. Amino acid sequence: CASGQWDEQFF.

V is TRBV5-4 and J is TRBJ1-3, with D possibly TRBD1 on 5 matching bases. V was cut by 5 bases and J by 3 bases, with 21 bases left in between. The CDR3 runs to 17 residues. CDR1 is SGHNT and CDR2 is YYREEE in the germline V gene (reference sequence). The CDR3 DNA is TGTGCCAGCAGTTCGCCGCGGGAAGGGACTGGTGGAAACACCATATATTTT. Protein: CASSSPREGTGGNTIYF.

This rearrangement joins TRBV28 to TRBJ2-7, with 10 bases fitting TRBD2. Germline CDR1 and CDR2: MDHEN and SYDVKM. This CDR3 region has 16 residues. After removal of 1 base from V and 2 bases from J, the junction contained 5 bases not matched to a gene. The CDR3 DNA is TGTGCCAGCAGTTTATTAGCGGGGGGCTCGACCTACGAGCAGTACTTC. Residues: CASSLLAGGSTYEQYF.

The chain couples TRBV28 to TRBJ1-2, with D possibly TRBD1 on 6 matching bases. CDR3 length: 13 amino acids. Deletions cut 5 bases from V and 7 bases from J, with 14 bases between. Germline values: CDR1 MDHEN, CDR2 SYDVKM. The CDR3 reads CASSPPGAVGYTF. The CDR3 nucleotides are TGTGCCAGCAGTCCACCAGGGGCTGTTGGCTACACCTTC.

The J gene is TRBJ1-5, the V gene TRBV19; no firm D call. The CDR3 covers 15 residues. V lost 3 bases and J lost 7, with 16 bases in between. Germline lookup yields CDR1 LNHDA and CDR2 SQIVND (reference sequence). The CDR3 region has the DNA TGTGCCAGTAGTATTTCTTCCGGCGGGCGACAGCCCCAGCATTTT. The encoded protein is CASSISSGGRQPQHF.

The chain is built from TRBV7-8 and TRBJ2-6; 8 nucleotides match TRBD2. CDR1 SGHVS and CDR2 FQNEAQ come from the germline V gene. V dropped 5 bases and J dropped 0; count of bases not matched to a gene: 9. This CDR3 spans 18 amino acids. The CDR3 loop is CASSPHGGGLSGANVLTF. The CDR3 nucleotides are TGTGCCAGCAGCCCCCACGGGGGGGGGCTCTCTGGGGCCAACGTCCTGACTTTC.

V usage is TRBV10-3 and J usage is TRBJ1-2; TRBD1 matches 8 bases. The CDR3 is made up of 14 amino acids. CDR1 and CDR2 from the germline V gene are ENHRY and SYGVKD. J gave up 8 bases and V 6 bases, and 11 bases lay outside the gene matches. The DNA of the CDR3 is TGTGCCATCAGATCATTACAGGGGGACGAAGGCTACACCTTC. Its protein product is CAIRSLQGDEGYTF.

The chain has TRBV30 and TRBJ1-1, with TRBD1 as a possible D gene (6 bases). Trimming shortened V by 5 bases and J by 5 bases, and 21 bases separated the two germline ends. CDR3 length equals 15 residues. Germline values: CDR1 GTSNPN, CDR2 SVGIG (reference sequence). CDR3 amino acids: CAWGELNRAGTEAFF. CDR3 nucleotide sequence: TGTGCCTGGGGCGAACTAAACAGGGCCGGGACTGAAGCTTTCTTT. The full variable domain, in which reference TRBV30 and TRBJ1-1 provide the parts outside the CDR3, is SQTIHQWPATLVQPVGSPLSLECTVEGTSNPNLYWYRQAAGRGLQLLFYSVGIGQISSEVPQNLSASRPQDRQFILSSKKLLLSDSGFYLCAWGELNRAGTEAFFGQGTRLTVV.

The V gene is TRBV7-2, the J gene TRBJ2-7; maybe TRBD2 (6 bases). V was cut by 3 bases and J by 3 bases, with 9 bases left in between. The V gene's germline CDR1 is SGHTA and CDR2 FQGNSA. The CDR3 is 13 residues long. The CDR3 protein is CASSFGSGYEQYF. DNA for the CDR3: TGTGCCAGCAGCTTTGGTAGCGGCTACGAGCAGTACTTC. The whole variable domain, remainder taken from reference TRBV7-2 and TRBJ2-7, is GAGVSQSPSNKVTEKGKDVELRCDPISGHTALYWYRQSLGQGLEFLIYFQGNSAPDKSGLPSDRFSAERTGGSVSTLTIQRTQQEDSAVYLCASSFGSGYEQYFGPGTRLTVT.

The chain carries TRBV7-2 and TRBJ2-3, with 9 bases matching TRBD2. This CDR3 spans 16 amino acids. Germline CDR1 SGHTA, CDR2 FQGNSA. V dropped 2 bases and J dropped 3; count of bases not matched to a gene: 6. The DNA of the CDR3 is TGTGCCAGCAGCTTATGGGCGGGAGGGCCGACAGATACGCAGTATTTT. Amino acids: CASSLWAGGPTDTQYF. The full variable domain, completed using reference TRBV7-2 and TRBJ2-3, is GAGVSQSPSNKVTEKGKDVELRCDPISGHTALYWYRQSLGQGLEFLIYFQGNSAPDKSGLPSDRFSAERTGGSVSTLTIQRTQQEDSAVYLCASSLWAGGPTDTQYFGPGTRLTVL.

V and J are TRBV7-3 and TRBJ2-5; no clear D gene. This CDR3 spans 17 amino acids. Germline lookup yields CDR1 SGHTA and CDR2 FQGTGA. Trimming removed 2 bases at V and 1 base at J, with 17 bases between. As DNA, the CDR3 is TGTGCCAGCAGCTTAGAGCCCATTCGATGTATCCAAGAGACCCAGTACTTC. Amino acid sequence: CASSLEPIRCIQETQYF. Variable domain in full (rest from reference TRBV7-3 and TRBJ2-5): GAGVSQTPSNKVTEKGKYVELRCDPISGHTALYWYRQSLGQGPEFLIYFQGTGAADDSGLPNDRFFAVRPEGSVSTLKIQRTERGDSAVYLCASSLEPIRCIQETQYFGPGTRLLVL.